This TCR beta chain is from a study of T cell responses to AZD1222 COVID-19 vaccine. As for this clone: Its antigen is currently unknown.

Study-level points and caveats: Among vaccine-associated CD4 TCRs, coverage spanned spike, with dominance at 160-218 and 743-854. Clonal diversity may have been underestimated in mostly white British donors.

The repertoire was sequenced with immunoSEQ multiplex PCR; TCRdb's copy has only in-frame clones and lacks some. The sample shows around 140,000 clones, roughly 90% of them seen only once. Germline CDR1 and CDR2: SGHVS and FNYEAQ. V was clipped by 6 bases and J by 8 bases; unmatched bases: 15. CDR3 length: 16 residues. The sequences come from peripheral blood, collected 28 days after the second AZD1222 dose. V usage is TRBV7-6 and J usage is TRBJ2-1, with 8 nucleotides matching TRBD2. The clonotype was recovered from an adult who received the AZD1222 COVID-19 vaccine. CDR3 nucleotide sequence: TGTGCCAGCAGTTTTAGCGGGGTCGCTTGGGGGGATGAGCAGTTCTTC. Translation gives CASSFSGVAWGDEQFF.